This T cell receptor (beta chain) was observed in a study of T cells in women clearing cervical HPV infection. Notes on this clone: The read finishes 3 residues shy of the CDR3 end, and the germline J gene is used to complete it.

The CDR3 has 15 amino acids. Germline V gene sequence: CDR1 SGHVS, CDR2 FNYEAQ. Method: immunoSEQ multiplex PCR; TCRdb's copy keeps in-frame clones and lacks some. In all, the sample yields roughly 13,000 clones. The chain recombines TRBV7-6 with TRBJ2-3; possible D gene TRBD1, 6 bases. The TCR was taken from a woman aged 18-70 years with a cervical HPV16 infection that either progressed to CIN3+ or cleared (not recorded which). The sample taken for sequencing was blood buffy coat. Here the CDR3 reads CASSPPRTVQETQYF. CDR3 DNA, as far as it was read: TGTGCCAGCAGCCCTCCCCGGACAGTACAAGAGACG.